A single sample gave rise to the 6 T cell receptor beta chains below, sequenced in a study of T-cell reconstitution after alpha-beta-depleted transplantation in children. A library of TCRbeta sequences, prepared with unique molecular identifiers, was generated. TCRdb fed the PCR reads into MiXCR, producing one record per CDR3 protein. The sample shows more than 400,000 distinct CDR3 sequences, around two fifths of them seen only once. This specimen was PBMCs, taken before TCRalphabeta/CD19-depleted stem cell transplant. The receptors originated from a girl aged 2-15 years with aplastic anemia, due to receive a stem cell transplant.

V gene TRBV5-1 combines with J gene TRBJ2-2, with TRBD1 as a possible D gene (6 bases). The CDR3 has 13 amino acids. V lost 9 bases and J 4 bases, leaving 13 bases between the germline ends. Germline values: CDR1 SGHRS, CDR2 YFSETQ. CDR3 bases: TGCGCCATTGGGACACCCTTCACCGGGGAGCTGTTTTTT. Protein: CAIGTPFTGELFF.

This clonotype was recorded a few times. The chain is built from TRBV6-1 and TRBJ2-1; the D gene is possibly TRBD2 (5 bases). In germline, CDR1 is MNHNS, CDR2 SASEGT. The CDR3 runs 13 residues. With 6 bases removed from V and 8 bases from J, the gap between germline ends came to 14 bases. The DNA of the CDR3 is TGTGCCAGCAGCTCCGGAGGCGGCGATGAGCAGTTCTTC. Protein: CASSSGGGDEQFF.

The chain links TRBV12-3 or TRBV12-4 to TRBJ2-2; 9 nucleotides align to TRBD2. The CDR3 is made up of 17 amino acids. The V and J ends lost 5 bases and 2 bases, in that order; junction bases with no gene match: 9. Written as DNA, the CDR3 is TGTGCCAGCAGTCCACCCACTAGCGGGTACAACACCGGGGAGCTGTTTTTT. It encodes CASSPPTSGYNTGELFF.

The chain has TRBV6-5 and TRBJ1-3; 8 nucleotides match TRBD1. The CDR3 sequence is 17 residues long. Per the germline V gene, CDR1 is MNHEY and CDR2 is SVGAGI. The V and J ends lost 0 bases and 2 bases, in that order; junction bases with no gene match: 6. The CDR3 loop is CASSYSTQGATGNTIYF. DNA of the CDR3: TGTGCCAGCAGTTACTCGACCCAGGGGGCAACTGGAAACACCATATATTTT.

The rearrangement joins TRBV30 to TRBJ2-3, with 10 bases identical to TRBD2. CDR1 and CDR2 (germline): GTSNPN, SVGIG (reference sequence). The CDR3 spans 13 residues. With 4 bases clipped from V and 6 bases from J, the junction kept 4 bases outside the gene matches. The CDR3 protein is CAWTGTSADTQYF. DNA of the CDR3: TGTGCCTGGACCGGGACTAGCGCGGATACGCAGTATTTT. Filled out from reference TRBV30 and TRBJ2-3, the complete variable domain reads SQTIHQWPATLVQPVGSPLSLECTVEGTSNPNLYWYRQAAGRGLQLLFYSVGIGQISSEVPQNLSASRPQDRQFILSSKKLLLSDSGFYLCAWTGTSADTQYFGPGTRLTVL.

The CDR3 here is CSARDGTDNQPQHF. CDR3 coding DNA: TGCAGTGCTAGAGATGGGACGGACAATCAGCCCCAGCATTTT. This sequence joins TRBV20-1 and TRBJ1-5, with a weak D call TRBD1 (5 bases). Germline CDR1 is DFQATT and CDR2 is SNEGSKA (reference sequence). V gave up 0 bases and J gave up 3 bases, with 9 bases separating them. The CDR3 is 14 residues long.